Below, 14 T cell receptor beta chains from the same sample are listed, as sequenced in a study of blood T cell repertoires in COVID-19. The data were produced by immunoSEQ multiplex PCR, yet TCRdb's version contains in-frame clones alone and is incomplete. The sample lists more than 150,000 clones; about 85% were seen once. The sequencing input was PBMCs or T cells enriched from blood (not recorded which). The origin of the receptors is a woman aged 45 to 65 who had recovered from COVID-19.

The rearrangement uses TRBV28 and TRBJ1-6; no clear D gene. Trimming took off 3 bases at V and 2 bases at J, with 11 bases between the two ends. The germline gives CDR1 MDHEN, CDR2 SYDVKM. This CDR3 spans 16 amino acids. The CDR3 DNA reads TGTGCCAGCAGTTTTTTAGTCTCGACCTATAATTCACCCCTCCACTTT. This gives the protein CASSFLVSTYNSPLHF.

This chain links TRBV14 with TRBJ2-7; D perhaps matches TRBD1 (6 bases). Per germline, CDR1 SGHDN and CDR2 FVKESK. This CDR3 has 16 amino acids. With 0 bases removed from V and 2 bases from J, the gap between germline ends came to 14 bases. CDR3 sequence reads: CASSQDRGTFPYEQYF. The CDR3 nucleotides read TGTGCCAGCAGCCAAGACAGGGGAACCTTTCCCTACGAGCAGTACTTC. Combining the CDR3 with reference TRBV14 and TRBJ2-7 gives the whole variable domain EAGVTQFPSHSVIEKGQTVTLRCDPISGHDNLYWYRRVMGKEIKFLLHFVKESKQDESGMPNNRFLAERTGGTYSTLKVQPAELEDSGVYFCASSQDRGTFPYEQYFGPGTRLTVT.

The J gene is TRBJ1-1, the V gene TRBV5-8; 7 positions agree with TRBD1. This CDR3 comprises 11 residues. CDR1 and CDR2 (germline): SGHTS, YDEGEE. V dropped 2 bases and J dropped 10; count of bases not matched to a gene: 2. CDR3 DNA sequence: TGTGCCAGCAGCTTTAACAGGGGAGCTTTCTTT. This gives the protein CASSFNRGAFF.

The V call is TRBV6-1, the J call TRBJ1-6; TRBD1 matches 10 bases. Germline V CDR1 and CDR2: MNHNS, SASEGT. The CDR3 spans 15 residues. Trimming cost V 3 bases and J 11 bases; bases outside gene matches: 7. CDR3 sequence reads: CASSEGGTGVPPLHF. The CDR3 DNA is TGTGCCAGCAGTGAGGGGGGGACAGGGGTTCCACCCCTCCACTTT.

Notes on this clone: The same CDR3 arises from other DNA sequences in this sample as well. In nucleotides, the CDR3 is TGTGCCAGCAGCGCTCGAGGGAACACTGAAGCTTTCTTT. Residues: CASSARGNTEAFF. This sequence joins TRBV9 and TRBJ1-1; D gene uncertain. Germline CDR1 reads SGDLS; CDR2 reads YYNGEE. The CDR3 loop spans 13 amino acids. Deletions cut 3 bases from V and 1 base from J, with 7 bases between.

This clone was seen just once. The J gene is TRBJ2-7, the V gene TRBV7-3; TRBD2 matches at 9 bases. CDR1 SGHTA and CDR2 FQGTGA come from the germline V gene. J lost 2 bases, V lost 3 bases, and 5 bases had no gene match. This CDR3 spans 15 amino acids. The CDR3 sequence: CASSFSAGGPYEQYF. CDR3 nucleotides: TGTGCCAGCAGCTTCAGTGCGGGGGGGCCCTACGAGCAGTACTTC.

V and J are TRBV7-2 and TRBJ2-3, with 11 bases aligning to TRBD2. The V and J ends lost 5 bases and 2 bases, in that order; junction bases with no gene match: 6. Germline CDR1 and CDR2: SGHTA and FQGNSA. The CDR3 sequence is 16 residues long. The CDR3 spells CASSRVAGGFTDTQYF. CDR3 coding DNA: TGTGCCAGCAGCCGGGTAGCGGGAGGGTTCACAGATACGCAGTATTTT.

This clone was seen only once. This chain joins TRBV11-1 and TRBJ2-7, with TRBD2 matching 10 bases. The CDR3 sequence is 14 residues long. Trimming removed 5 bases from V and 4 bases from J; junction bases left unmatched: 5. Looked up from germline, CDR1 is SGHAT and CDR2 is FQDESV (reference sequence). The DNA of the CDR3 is TGTGCCAGCAGCCCCACTAGCGGGACATACGAGCAGTACTTC. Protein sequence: CASSPTSGTYEQYF.

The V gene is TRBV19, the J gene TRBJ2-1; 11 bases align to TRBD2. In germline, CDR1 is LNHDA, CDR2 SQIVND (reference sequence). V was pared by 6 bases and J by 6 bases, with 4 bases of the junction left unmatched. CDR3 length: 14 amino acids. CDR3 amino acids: CASRRGLAANEQFF. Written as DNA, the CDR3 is TGTGCCAGTAGAAGGGGACTAGCGGCCAATGAGCAGTTCTTC.

The CDR3 DNA is TGTGCCAGCTCAGGGCAAAGCAATCAGCCCCAGCATTTT. Translating it yields CASSGQSNQPQHF. The chain carries TRBV18 and TRBJ1-5; D not certain. Germline CDR1 reads KGHSH; CDR2 reads LQKENI. The CDR3 loop spans 13 amino acids. V dropped 5 bases and J dropped 1 base, with 6 bases sitting between them.

DNA for the CDR3: TGTGCCAGCTCACCACAGCGGCAGGCCTCCTACGAGCAGTACTTC. Translating it yields CASSPQRQASYEQYF. The V and J genes are TRBV18 and TRBJ2-7, with a possible D match to TRBD2 (5 bases). The germline CDR1 and CDR2 sequences are KGHSH and LQKENI. CDR3 length: 15 amino acids. V gave up 1 base and J gave up 0 bases, with 10 bases separating them.

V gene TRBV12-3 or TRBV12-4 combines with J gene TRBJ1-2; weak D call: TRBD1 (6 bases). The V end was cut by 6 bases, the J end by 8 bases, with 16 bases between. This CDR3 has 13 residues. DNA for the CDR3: TGTGCCAGCAGCCAACAGGGCCCCTGGGGCTACACCTTC. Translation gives CASSQQGPWGYTF.

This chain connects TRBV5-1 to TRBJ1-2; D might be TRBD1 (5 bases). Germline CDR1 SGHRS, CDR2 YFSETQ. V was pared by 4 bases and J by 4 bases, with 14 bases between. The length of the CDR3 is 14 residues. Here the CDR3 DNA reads TGCGCCAGCAGCGGTTCAGGGTCTTCCTATGGCTACACCTTC. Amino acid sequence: CASSGSGSSYGYTF.

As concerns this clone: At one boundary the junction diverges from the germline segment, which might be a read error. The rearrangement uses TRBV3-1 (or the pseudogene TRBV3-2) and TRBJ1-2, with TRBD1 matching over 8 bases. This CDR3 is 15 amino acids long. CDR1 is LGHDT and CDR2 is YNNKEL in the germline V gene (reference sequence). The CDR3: CASSRATTGVYSYTF. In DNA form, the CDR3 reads TGTGCCAGCAGCCGGGCTACGACAGGGGTCTATAGCTACACCTTC.